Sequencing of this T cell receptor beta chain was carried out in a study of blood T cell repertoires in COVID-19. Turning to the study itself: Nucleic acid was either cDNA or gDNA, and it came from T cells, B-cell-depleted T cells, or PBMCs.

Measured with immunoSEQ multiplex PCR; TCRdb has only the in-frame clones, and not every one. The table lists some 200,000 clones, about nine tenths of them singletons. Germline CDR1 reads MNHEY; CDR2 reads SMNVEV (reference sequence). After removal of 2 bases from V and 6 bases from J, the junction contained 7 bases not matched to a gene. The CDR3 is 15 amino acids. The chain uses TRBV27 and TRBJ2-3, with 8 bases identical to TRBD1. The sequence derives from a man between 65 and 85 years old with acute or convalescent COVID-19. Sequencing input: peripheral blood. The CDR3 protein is CASSLHRGFIDTQYF. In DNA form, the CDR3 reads TGTGCCAGCAGTTTACACAGGGGGTTCATTGATACGCAGTATTTT.